These 25 T cell receptor beta chains originate from one sample sequenced in a study of early T cells in non-severe SARS-CoV-2 infection. TCRdb re-derived calls from the 5' RACE reads in MiXCR, one entry per CDR3 protein. The sample lists tens of thousands of distinct CDR3 sequences, about a sixth occurring once. The sequenced material came from whole blood. The receptors come from an adult who was a healthcare worker with PCR-confirmed SARS-CoV-2 infection or an uninfected control (not recorded which).

This clonotype was observed many times. The chain recombines TRBV20-1 with TRBJ1-5; no clear D. Germline V lookup: CDR1 DFQATT, CDR2 SNEGSKA (reference sequence). The CDR3 runs 13 residues. Trimming pared 5 bases from V and 4 bases from J, leaving 12 bases between. For the CDR3, the DNA is TGCAGTGCTTCCAATGGTCCGAATCAGCCCCAGCATTTT. Its translation: CSASNGPNQPQHF.

The chain has TRBV7-6 and TRBJ2-1; perhaps TRBD2 as D (6 bases). Germline loops: CDR1 SGHVS, CDR2 FNYEAQ. V was trimmed by 5 bases and J by 8 bases, leaving 16 bases between them. This CDR3 comprises 14 residues. The CDR3 nucleotides are TGTGCCAGCAGCCTCCTGGGAGGAGGGGATGAGCAGTTCTTC. As protein: CASSLLGGGDEQFF. The entire variable domain, with the rest obtained from reference TRBV7-6 and TRBJ2-1, is as follows: GAGVSQSPRYKVTKRGQDVALRCDPISGHVSLYWYRQALGQGPEFLTYFNYEAQQDKSGLPNDRFSAERPEGSISTLTIQRTEQRDSAMYRCASSLLGGGDEQFFGPGTRLTVL.

The chain employs TRBV6-2 or TRBV6-3 and TRBJ1-1; D is undetermined. Trimming pared 3 bases from V and 5 bases from J, leaving 4 bases between. This CDR3 spans 11 amino acids. Germline assignment: CDR1 MNHEY and CDR2 SVGEGT. CDR3 region: CASSYKTEAFF. The CDR3 DNA sequence: TGTGCCAGCAGTTATAAGACTGAAGCTTTCTTT.

The chain uses TRBV7-6 and TRBJ2-3; 11 bases map to TRBD2. Germline lookup yields CDR1 SGHVS and CDR2 FNYEAQ. The trim removed 5 bases at V and 2 bases at J, leaving 3 bases unmatched. The CDR3 runs to 15 residues. CDR3 sequence (DNA): TGTGCCAGCAGCCCTAGCGGGGGGACCACAGATACGCAGTATTTT. It translates to CASSPSGGTTDTQYF.

The V gene is TRBV12-3 or TRBV12-4, the J gene TRBJ2-1; D uncertain. CDR3 length: 15 amino acids. V was clipped by 5 bases and J by 0 bases, with 11 bases between them. CDR3 loop: CASSISPSSYNEQFF. CDR3 DNA sequence: TGTGCCAGCAGTATTAGCCCGAGCTCCTACAATGAGCAGTTCTTC.

In this sample, this clonotype turned up many times. The chain uses TRBV6-6 and TRBJ2-3; 8 positions match TRBD2. J lost 0 bases, V lost 2 bases, and 4 bases had no gene match. The CDR3 length is 16 residues. CDR1 and CDR2 (germline): MNHNY, SVGAGI (reference sequence). The CDR3 here is CASSYTSGTSTDTQYF. In nucleotides, the CDR3 is TGTGCCAGCAGTTACACTAGCGGAACTAGCACAGATACGCAGTATTTT.

V usage is TRBV7-2 and J usage is TRBJ2-1; 13 bases are shared with TRBD2. The trim removed 1 base at V and 8 bases at J, leaving 2 bases unmatched. Germline V CDR1 and CDR2: SGHTA, FQGNSA. The CDR3 length is 15 residues. In nucleotides, the CDR3 is TGTGCCAGCAGCTTAGGACTAGCGGGAGGAGATGAGCAGTTCTTC. It encodes CASSLGLAGGDEQFF.

This clonotype was seen a few times. The chain combines TRBV24-1 with TRBJ2-1, with 10 bases matching TRBD2. Germline V gives CDR1 KGHDR, CDR2 SFDVKD. The CDR3 runs 19 residues. V shed 2 bases, J shed 0 bases, and the junction held 9 bases outside the gene matches. The CDR3 sequence: CATSDWVAGGISSYNEQFF. The DNA for the CDR3 is TGTGCCACCAGTGATTGGGTAGCGGGAGGAATCAGCTCCTACAATGAGCAGTTCTTC.

V and J are TRBV13 and TRBJ1-2; D gene unclear. Germline CDR1 reads PRHDT; CDR2 reads FYEKMQ (reference sequence). The V gene lost 0 bases and the J gene lost 0 bases, with 8 bases spanning the gap. This CDR3 contains 15 residues. The CDR3 region has the DNA TGTGCCAGCAGCTTAGGGAGACTGTCTAACTATGGCTACACCTTC. Translating gives CASSLGRLSNYGYTF.

The V gene is TRBV6-4, the J gene TRBJ2-1, with TRBD2 identical over 7 bases. The V gene end was trimmed by 3 bases and the J gene end by 8 bases; junction bases not matched to a gene: 13. Germline loops: CDR1 MRHNA, CDR2 SNTAGT. The CDR3 totals 16 residues. CDR3: CASSEESGISGDEQFF. The CDR3 DNA is TGTGCCAGCAGTGAGGAGAGCGGGATATCAGGCGATGAGCAGTTCTTC.

CDR3 coding DNA: TGTGCCAGCAACCCGGGACTAGCACACAATGAGCAGTTCTTC. Translating it yields CASNPGLAHNEQFF. This chain uses TRBV11-2 with TRBJ2-1; 9 bases fit TRBD2. This CDR3 comprises 14 residues. V dropped 7 bases and J dropped 5; count of bases not matched to a gene: 6. CDR1 is SGHAT, CDR2 FQNNGV, per germline.

This clonotype came up many times. The chain has TRBV20-1 and TRBJ2-7, with a weak D call TRBD2 (6 bases). The germline gives CDR1 DFQATT, CDR2 SNEGSKA (reference sequence). The CDR3 is 12 residues long. The V end lost 1 base, the J end lost 5 bases, and 9 bases lay between the germline ends. For the CDR3, the DNA is TGCAGTGCTAGAGGTCGACTAGACGAGCAGTACTTC. Encoded protein: CSARGRLDEQYF.

The V and J genes are TRBV9 and TRBJ2-7; 12 nucleotides agree with TRBD1. The CDR3 is 16 residues long. Looked up from germline, CDR1 is SGDLS and CDR2 is YYNGEE. Trimming took 0 bases from V and 4 from J; bases not matched to a gene: 5. This CDR3 reads CASSVGGTGGLYEQYF. The CDR3 bases are TGTGCCAGCAGCGTAGGAGGGACAGGGGGCTTGTACGAGCAGTACTTC. The full variable domain, completed using reference TRBV9 and TRBJ2-7, is DSGVTQTPKHLITATGQRVTLRCSPRSGDLSVYWYQQSLDQGLQFLIQYYNGEERAKGNILERFSAQQFPDLHSELNLSSLELGDSALYFCASSVGGTGGLYEQYFGPGTRLTVT.

In DNA form, the CDR3 reads TGTGCCAGCAGTTCCCAAAGGGGGAGGGGAGATACGCAGTATTTT. It yields the protein CASSSQRGRGDTQYF. The chain carries TRBV27 and TRBJ2-3; D might be TRBD2 (7 bases). Trimming cost V 4 bases and J 5 bases, with 16 bases left between them. The CDR3 loop spans 15 amino acids. The germline V gene has CDR1 MNHEY and CDR2 SMNVEV (reference sequence).

This clonotype appeared a few times. The rearrangement joins TRBV21-1 to TRBJ2-2; TRBD1 is the table's D call and was not checked against the DNA. TRBV21-1 is a pseudogene. The CDR3 runs to 14 residues. CDR3 region: CASSWDMNTGELFF. CDR3 nucleotides: TGTGCCAGCAGCTGGGACATGAACACCGGGGAGCTGTTTTTT.

The gene calls are TRBV12-3 or TRBV12-4 and TRBJ1-2, with D possibly being TRBD1 (5 bases). The germline V and J ends were trimmed by 6 bases and 4 bases, with 21 bases remaining between them. This CDR3 comprises 16 residues. This CDR3 reads CASSLHRGRLGYGYTF. In DNA, the CDR3 is TGTGCCAGCAGCCTCCATAGGGGCAGGCTCGGCTATGGCTACACCTTC.

The chain carries TRBV6-1 and TRBJ2-1; weak D call: TRBD1 (6 bases). The germline V gene has CDR1 MNHNS and CDR2 SASEGT. Trimming stripped 4 bases from V and 6 bases from J, with 13 bases between. The CDR3 covers 14 residues. CDR3 DNA sequence: TGTGCCAGCAGTGGAGCGAGAGGGGGCAATGAGCAGTTCTTC. Its translation is CASSGARGGNEQFF.

This rearrangement joins TRBV20-1 to TRBJ2-1, with a tentative D call TRBD2 (6 bases). The V end lost 3 bases, the J end lost 4 bases, and 16 bases lay between the germline ends. This CDR3 is 15 amino acids long. CDR1 is DFQATT, CDR2 SNEGSKA, per germline (reference sequence). The CDR3 coding sequence is TGCAGTGCTAGCTCGCGGGACGTGGTATACAATGAGCAGTTCTTC. Protein product: CSASSRDVVYNEQFF.

This clonotype was recorded a few times. V gene TRBV29-1 combines with J gene TRBJ2-7; D is possibly TRBD2 (6 bases). Trimming took off 6 bases at V and 2 bases at J, with 14 bases between the two ends. From germline, CDR1 is SQVTM and CDR2 ANQGSEA. This CDR3 has 13 amino acids. The CDR3 bases are TGCAGCGTCGAGCTGGCGGGACCCTACGAGCAGTACTTC. Residues: CSVELAGPYEQYF.

This clonotype was seen ten or more times. The chain combines TRBV12-3 or TRBV12-4 with TRBJ2-4, with 7 bases lining up with TRBD2. The CDR3 contains 15 residues. J was trimmed by 4 bases and V by 6 bases; bases with no gene match: 9. Here the CDR3 DNA reads TGTGCCAGCAGATTACAAGCGGGGACTAAAAACATTCAGTACTTC. As protein: CASRLQAGTKNIQYF.

The V gene is TRBV5-1, the J gene TRBJ2-7; 11 bases align to TRBD2. This CDR3 has 15 residues. The germline V gene encodes CDR1 SGHRS and CDR2 YFSETQ. The junction had 8 bases not matched to a gene; V was cut back by 5 bases and J by 4 bases. Written as DNA, the CDR3 is TGCGCCAGCAGACCATCTAGCGGGAGGTGGTACGAGCAGTACTTC. Encoded protein: CASRPSSGRWYEQYF.

There are a few counts of this clonotype. The CDR3 DNA reads as TGTGCCAGCAGTTCCAACTCCTACGAGCAGTACTTC. This encodes CASSSNSYEQYF. The V call is TRBV7-6, the J call TRBJ2-7; D remains ambiguous. There are 12 residues in the CDR3. Trimming left V 6 bases short and J 0 bases short, with 6 bases between. CDR1 and CDR2 from the germline V gene are SGHVS and FNYEAQ.

Points on this clonotype: Because it lacks the conserved phenylalanine or tryptophan at the end, this CDR3 is likely a read error. This chain joins TRBV6-2 or TRBV6-3 and TRBJ2-1, with 7 bases lining up with TRBD2. Germline CDR1 reads MNHEY; CDR2 reads SVGEGT. CDR3 size: 15 residues. The trim removed 7 bases at V and 13 bases at J, leaving 19 bases unmatched. This chain's CDR3 is CASTEHGSSGRPQFL. The CDR3 DNA reads as TGTGCCAGCACCGAGCATGGATCTAGCGGAAGACCCCAGTTCTTA.

This clonotype was seen many times. In nucleotides, the CDR3 is TGTGCCAGCAGTTTAGGGCGGGGGCTGGGCACTGAAGCTTTCTTT. It translates to CASSLGRGLGTEAFF. The chain combines TRBV27 with TRBJ1-1; D possibly corresponds to TRBD1 (6 bases). Between the trimmed V and J ends, which lost 2 bases and 4 bases, there was a span of 14 bases. The CDR3 extends over 15 amino acids. CDR1 and CDR2 (germline): MNHEY, SMNVEV (reference sequence).

CDR3 sequence reads: CASSSDGGIQYF. In nucleotides, the CDR3 is TGTGCCAGCAGCTCCGACGGCGGCATTCAGTACTTC. This chain joins TRBV7-3 and TRBJ2-4, with unresolved D. Germline lookup yields CDR1 SGHTA and CDR2 FQGTGA. V lost 4 bases and J lost 9, with 10 bases in between. The CDR3 is 12 amino acids. Together with reference TRBV7-3 and TRBJ2-4, the CDR3 gives the full variable domain: GAGVSQTPSNKVTEKGKYVELRCDPISGHTALYWYRQSLGQGPEFLIYFQGTGAADDSGLPNDRFFAVRPEGSVSTLKIQRTERGDSAVYLCASSSDGGIQYFGAGTRLSVL.